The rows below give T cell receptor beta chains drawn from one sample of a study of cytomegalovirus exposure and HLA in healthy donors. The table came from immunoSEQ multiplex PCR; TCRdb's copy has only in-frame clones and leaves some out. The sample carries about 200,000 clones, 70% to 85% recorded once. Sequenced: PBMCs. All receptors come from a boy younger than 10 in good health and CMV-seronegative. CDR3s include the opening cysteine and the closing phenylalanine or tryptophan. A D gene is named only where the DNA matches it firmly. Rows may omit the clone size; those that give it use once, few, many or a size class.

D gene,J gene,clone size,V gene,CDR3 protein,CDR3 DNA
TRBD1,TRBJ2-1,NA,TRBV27,CASRNRGLGEQFF,TGTGCCAGCAGGAACAGGGGGCTAGGGGAGCAGTTCTTC
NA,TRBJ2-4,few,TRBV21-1,CASSNPLGRGENLAKNIQYF,TGTGCCAGCAGCAACCCTCTGGGCAGGGGGGAAAATCTAGCCAAAAACATTCAGTACTTC
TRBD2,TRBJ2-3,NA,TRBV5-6,CASSYGGLAGASTDTQYF,TGTGCCAGCAGCTACGGCGGTTTAGCGGGAGCTAGCACAGATACGCAGTATTTT
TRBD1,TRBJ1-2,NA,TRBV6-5,CASTTDRFNYGYTF,TGTGCCAGCACCACGGACAGGTTTAACTATGGCTACACCTTC
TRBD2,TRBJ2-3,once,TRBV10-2,CASRGLARTDTQYF,TGCGCCAGCCGAGGACTAGCGCGCACAGATACGCAGTATTTT
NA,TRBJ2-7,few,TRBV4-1,CASSQESLRGYEQYF,TGCGCCAGCAGCCAAGAAAGTCTAAGAGGCTACGAGCAGTACTTC
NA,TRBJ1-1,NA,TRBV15,CATSRDRGRIPEAFF,TGTGCCACCAGCAGAGATCGAGGGAGGATCCCTGAAGCTTTCTTT
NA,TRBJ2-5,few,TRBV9,CASSVSGLWGETQYF,TGTGCCAGCAGCGTGAGCGGGCTGTGGGGAGAGACCCAGTACTTC
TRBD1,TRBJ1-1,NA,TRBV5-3,CARSWNRGTEAFF,TGTGCCAGAAGCTGGAACAGGGGCACTGAAGCTTTCTTT
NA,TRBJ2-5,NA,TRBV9,CASRSKGGETQYF,TGTGCCAGCAGGTCCAAGGGAGGTGAGACCCAGTACTTC
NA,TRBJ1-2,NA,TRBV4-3,CASSPRQGYGYTF,TGCGCCAGCAGCCCCCGCCAGGGATATGGCTACACCTTC
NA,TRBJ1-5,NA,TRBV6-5,CASRRGSGQPQHF,TGTGCCAGTCGGCGGGGTTCAGGCCAGCCCCAGCATTTT
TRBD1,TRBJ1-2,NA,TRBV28,CASSFGTGNGYTF,TGTGCCAGCAGTTTTGGGACAGGGAATGGCTACACCTTC
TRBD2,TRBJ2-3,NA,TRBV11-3,CASSTTSRGADTQYF,TGTGCCAGCAGCACGACTAGCAGAGGGGCAGATACGCAGTATTTT
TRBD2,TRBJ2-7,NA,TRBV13,CASSLPGLSYEQYF,TGTGCCAGCAGCTTACCGGGACTATCCTACGAGCAGTACTTC
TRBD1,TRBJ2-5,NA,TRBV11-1,CASSWDSGRETQYF,TGTGCCAGCAGCTGGGACAGCGGACGAGAGACCCAGTACTTC
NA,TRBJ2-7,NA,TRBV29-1,CSVSAQVAYEQYF,TGCAGCGTCAGTGCGCAGGTTGCCTACGAGCAGTACTTC
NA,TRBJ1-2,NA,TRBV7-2,CASRIPPRTADHPNYGYTF,TGTGCCAGCAGGATCCCTCCTCGGACAGCCGATCACCCTAACTATGGCTACACCTTC
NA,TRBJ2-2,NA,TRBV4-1,CASSLKSGTRRTNTGELFF,TGCGCCAGCAGCCTAAAGTCCGGGACTCGCCGGACGAACACCGGGGAGCTGTTTTTT
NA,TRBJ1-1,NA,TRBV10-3,CAIRRDLDTEAFF,TGTGCCATCAGACGGGATCTGGACACTGAAGCTTTCTTT
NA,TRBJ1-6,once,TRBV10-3,CAGRVRSPLHF,TGTGCCGGCAGGGTTAGGTCACCCCTCCACTTT
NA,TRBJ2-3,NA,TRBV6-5,CASSSRGESTDTQYF,TGTGCCAGCAGTTCCAGGGGGGAAAGCACAGATACGCAGTATTTT
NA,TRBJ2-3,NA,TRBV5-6,CASSLYAGAGIDTQYF,TGTGCCAGCAGCTTGTATGCGGGGGCCGGGATAGATACGCAGTATTTT
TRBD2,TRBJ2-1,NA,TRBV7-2,CASRVAGGLRQFF,TGTGCCAGCAGGGTAGCGGGGGGGCTACGCCAGTTCTTC
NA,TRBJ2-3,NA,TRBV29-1,CSVEDPFSTDTQYF,TGCAGCGTTGAAGACCCCTTTAGCACAGATACGCAGTATTTT
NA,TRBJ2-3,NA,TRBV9,CASSVGYEDLSSTDTQYF,TGTGCCAGCAGCGTAGGCTATGAAGACTTATCAAGCACAGATACGCAGTATTTT
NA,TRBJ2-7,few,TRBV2,CASQDYSYEQYF,TGTGCCAGCCAGGACTATTCCTACGAGCAGTACTTC
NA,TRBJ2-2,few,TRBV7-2,CASSLLSQGNTGELFF,TGTGCCAGCAGCTTATTGTCTCAGGGGAACACCGGGGAGCTGTTTTTT
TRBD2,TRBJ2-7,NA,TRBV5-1,CASSANSGGVTYEQYF,TGCGCCAGCAGCGCAAATAGCGGGGGAGTAACCTACGAGCAGTACTTC
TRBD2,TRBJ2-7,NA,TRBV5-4,CASSLSGGNYEQYF,TGTGCCAGCAGCTTAAGCGGGGGGAACTACGAGCAGTACTTC
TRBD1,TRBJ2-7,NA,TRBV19,CASRITGGETYEQYF,TGTGCCAGTAGGATTACAGGGGGAGAGACGTACGAGCAGTACTTC
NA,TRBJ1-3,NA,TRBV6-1,CASILTSGNTIYF,TGTGCCAGCATTCTAACCTCTGGAAACACCATATATTTT
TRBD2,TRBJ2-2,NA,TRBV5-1,CASSSGGAFGELFF,TGCGCCAGCTCAAGCGGGGGGGCCTTCGGGGAGCTGTTTTTT
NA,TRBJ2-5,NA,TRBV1,CTSSTAGRRRSGGPLEETQYF,TGCACCAGCAGCACGGCGGGGCGGCGGCGTAGCGGGGGGCCGTTGGAAGAGACCCAGTACTTC
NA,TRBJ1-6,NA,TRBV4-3,CASSPAPGRGNSPLHF,TGCGCCAGCAGCCCCGCACCAGGGAGGGGTAATTCACCCCTCCACTTT
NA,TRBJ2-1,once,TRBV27,CASSPRLSYNEQFF,TGTGCCAGCAGTCCTCGACTGTCCTACAATGAGCAGTTCTTC
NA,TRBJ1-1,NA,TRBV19,CASKWTDGVGEAFF,TGTGCCTCAAAATGGACCGACGGGGTAGGTGAAGCTTTCTTT
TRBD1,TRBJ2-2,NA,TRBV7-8,CASSDRDESGELFF,TGTGCCAGCAGCGACAGGGATGAATCCGGGGAGCTGTTTTTT
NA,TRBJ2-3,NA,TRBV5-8,CASSLDGEITDTQYF,TGTGCCAGCAGCTTGGACGGAGAGATCACAGATACGCAGTATTTT
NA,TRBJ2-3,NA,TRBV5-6,CASSLPRRQDTDTQYF,TGTGCCAGCAGCTTGCCCCGGAGGCAGGACACAGATACGCAGTATTTT
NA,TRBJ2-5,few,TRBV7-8,CASSPHDRPQETQYF,TGTGCCAGCAGCCCACACGACAGGCCTCAAGAGACCCAGTACTTC
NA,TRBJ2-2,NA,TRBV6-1,CASRLGLLTGELFF,TGTGCCAGCAGATTGGGGCTTCTCACCGGGGAGCTGTTTTTT
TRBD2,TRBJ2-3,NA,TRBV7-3,CASSAGLAGGVRDTQYF,TGTGCCAGCAGCGCGGGACTAGCGGGGGGGGTGAGAGATACGCAGTATTTT
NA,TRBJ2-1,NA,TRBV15,CATSRLEPTGKLLGVKSSYNEQFF,TGTGCCACCAGCAGGCTTGAGCCAACAGGGAAGCTCCTGGGCGTGAAGAGCTCCTACAATGAGCAGTTCTTC
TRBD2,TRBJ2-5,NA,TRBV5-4,CASKLAGGKETQYF,TGTGCCAGCAAACTAGCGGGGGGTAAAGAGACCCAGTACTTC
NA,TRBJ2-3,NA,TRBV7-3,CASSFIGTDTQYF,TGTGCCAGCAGCTTCATTGGCACAGATACGCAGTATTTT
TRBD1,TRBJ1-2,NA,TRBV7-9,CASSHFTGGKGYTF,TGTGCCAGCAGCCATTTTACAGGGGGGAAAGGCTACACCTTC
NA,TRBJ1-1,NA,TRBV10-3,CAIKGVNTEAFF,TGTGCCATCAAGGGGGTGAACACTGAAGCTTTCTTT
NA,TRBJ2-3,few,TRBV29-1,CSVEGPPPGDTQYF,TGCAGCGTTGAAGGCCCCCCCCCGGGAGATACGCAGTATTTT
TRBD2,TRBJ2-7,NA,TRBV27,CASSHSGGEWYEQYF,TGTGCCAGCAGTCATAGCGGGGGGGAATGGTACGAGCAGTACTTC
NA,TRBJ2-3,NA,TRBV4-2,CASSQSPGDF,TGTGCCAGCAGCCAAAGCCCGGGGGATTTT
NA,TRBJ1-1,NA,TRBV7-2,CASSSRVERTEAFF,TGTGCCAGCAGCAGCAGGGTAGAGCGAACTGAAGCTTTCTTT
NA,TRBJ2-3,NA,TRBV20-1,CSASITDTQYF,TGCAGTGCTAGTATCACAGATACGCAGTATTTT
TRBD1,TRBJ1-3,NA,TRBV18,CASSSYRGGNTIYF,TGTGCCAGCTCATCCTACAGGGGTGGAAACACCATATATTTT
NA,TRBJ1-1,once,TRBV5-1,CASSLGGRTEAFF,TGCGCCAGCAGCTTGGGGGGGCGGACTGAAGCTTTCTTT
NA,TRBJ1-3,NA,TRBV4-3,CASSQDLASGNTIYF,TGCGCCAGCAGCCAAGATCTGGCCTCTGGAAACACCATATATTTT
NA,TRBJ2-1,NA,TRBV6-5,CASKGGLLWFHEQFF,TGTGCCAGCAAGGGAGGCCTCCTGTGGTTCCATGAGCAGTTCTTC
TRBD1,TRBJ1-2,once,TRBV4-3,CASSEVKGQNYGYTF,TGCGCCAGCAGCGAAGTTAAGGGACAGAACTATGGCTACACCTTC
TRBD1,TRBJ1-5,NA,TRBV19,CASRTGINQPQHF,TGTGCCAGTAGGACAGGGATCAATCAGCCCCAGCATTTT
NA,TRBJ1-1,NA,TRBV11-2,CASSLDRAGPEAFF,TGTGCCAGCAGCTTAGATCGGGCAGGGCCAGAAGCTTTCTTT